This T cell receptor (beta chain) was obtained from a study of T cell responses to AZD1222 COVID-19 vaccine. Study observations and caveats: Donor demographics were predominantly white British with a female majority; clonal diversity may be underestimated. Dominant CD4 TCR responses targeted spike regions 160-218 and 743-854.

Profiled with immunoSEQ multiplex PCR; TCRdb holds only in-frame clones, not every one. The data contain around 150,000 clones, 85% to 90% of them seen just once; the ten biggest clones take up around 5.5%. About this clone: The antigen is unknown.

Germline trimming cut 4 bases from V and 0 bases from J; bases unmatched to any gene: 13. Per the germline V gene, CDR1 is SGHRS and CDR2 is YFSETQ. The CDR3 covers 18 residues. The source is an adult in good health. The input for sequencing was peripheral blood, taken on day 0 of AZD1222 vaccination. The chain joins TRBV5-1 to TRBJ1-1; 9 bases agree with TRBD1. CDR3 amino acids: CASSAIPPGQGMNTEAFF. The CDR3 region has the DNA TGCGCCAGCAGCGCCATACCACCGGGACAGGGAATGAACACTGAAGCTTTCTTT.